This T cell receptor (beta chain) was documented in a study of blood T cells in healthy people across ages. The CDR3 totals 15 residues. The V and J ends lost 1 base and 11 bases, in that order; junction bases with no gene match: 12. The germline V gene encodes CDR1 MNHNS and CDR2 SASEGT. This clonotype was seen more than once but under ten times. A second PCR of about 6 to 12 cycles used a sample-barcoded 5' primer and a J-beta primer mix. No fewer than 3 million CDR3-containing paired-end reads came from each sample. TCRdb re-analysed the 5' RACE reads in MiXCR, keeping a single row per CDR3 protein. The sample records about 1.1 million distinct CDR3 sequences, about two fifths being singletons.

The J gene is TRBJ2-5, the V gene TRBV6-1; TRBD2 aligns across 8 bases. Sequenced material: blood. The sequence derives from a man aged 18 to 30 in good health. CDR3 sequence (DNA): TGTGCCAGCAGTGAAGTAGCGGGGCTCGACAATGAGCAGTACTTC. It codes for CASSEVAGLDNEQYF.